These T cell receptor beta chains were read from a single sample in a study of blood T cell repertoires in COVID-19. The data were produced by immunoSEQ multiplex PCR, yet TCRdb's version contains in-frame clones alone and is incomplete. Of about 170,000 clones in the sample, 84% were seen once. Sequencing was performed on peripheral blood. Receptors originate from a woman older than 75 with COVID-19, enrolled during active disease. Each CDR3 is given with its conserved first and last residue. Each record gives: J gene, CDR3 length, D gene, V gene, CDR3 DNA, CDR3 protein. D genes are given only for firm matches.

J gene: TRBJ1-4
CDR3 length: 15
D gene: TRBD1
V gene: TRBV5-4
CDR3 DNA: TGTGCCAGCAGCACGAGGACAGGGAGGAATGAAAAACTGTTTTTT
CDR3 protein: CASSTRTGRNEKLFF

J gene: TRBJ1-6
CDR3 length: 16
D gene: .
V gene: TRBV4-3
CDR3 DNA: TGCGCCAGCAGCCAAGGCAAGGACTTTAGGAATTCACCCCTCCACTTT
CDR3 protein: CASSQGKDFRNSPLHF

J gene: TRBJ2-1
CDR3 length: 13
D gene: .
V gene: TRBV7-9
CDR3 DNA: TGTGCCAGCAGCCCCGACAGGTACAATGAGCAGTTCTTC
CDR3 protein: CASSPDRYNEQFF

J gene: TRBJ2-4
CDR3 length: 17
D gene: .
V gene: TRBV7-9
CDR3 DNA: TGTGCCAGCAGCCTGACATTGTCCGGAGGGGCCAAAAACATTCAGTACTTC
CDR3 protein: CASSLTLSGGAKNIQYF

J gene: TRBJ2-5
CDR3 length: 12
D gene: TRBD2
V gene: TRBV28
CDR3 DNA: TGTGCCAGCAGTAGGGAGGGAGAGACCCAGTACTTC
CDR3 protein: CASSREGETQYF

J gene: TRBJ1-1
CDR3 length: 14
D gene: .
V gene: TRBV18
CDR3 DNA: TGTGCCAGCTCACCTACCAGTGGGAACACTGAAGCTTTCTTT
CDR3 protein: CASSPTSGNTEAFF

J gene: TRBJ1-1
CDR3 length: 12
D gene: .
V gene: TRBV12-3/TRBV12-4
CDR3 DNA: TGTGCCAGCAGTTTTTGGAGAACTGAAGCTTTCTTT
CDR3 protein: CASSFWRTEAFF

J gene: TRBJ2-1
CDR3 length: 18
D gene: TRBD2
V gene: TRBV9
CDR3 DNA: TGTGCCAGCAGCGTAGATCCCCGGGGGGGAGCGGGCTACAATGAGCAGTTCTTC
CDR3 protein: CASSVDPRGGAGYNEQFF

J gene: TRBJ1-1
CDR3 length: 15
D gene: .
V gene: TRBV5-1
CDR3 DNA: TGCGCCAGCAGCTTATCCAGGGTGGGGAACACTGAAGCTTTCTTT
CDR3 protein: CASSLSRVGNTEAFF

J gene: TRBJ2-7
CDR3 length: 17
D gene: TRBD2
V gene: TRBV7-3
CDR3 DNA: TGTGCCAGCAGCTCCGGGCCGGGGAGGGGCGCATCCTACGAGCAGTACTTC
CDR3 protein: CASSSGPGRGASYEQYF

J gene: TRBJ1-5
CDR3 length: 13
D gene: TRBD1
V gene: TRBV2
CDR3 DNA: TGTGCCAGCAGTGGGACAGGGAACCAGCCCCAGCATTTT
CDR3 protein: CASSGTGNQPQHF

J gene: TRBJ2-7
CDR3 length: 15
D gene: .
V gene: TRBV29-1
CDR3 DNA: TGCAGCACCCGTGGCGACGGGACTGGACCCTACGAGCAGTACTTC
CDR3 protein: CSTRGDGTGPYEQYF

J gene: TRBJ2-3
CDR3 length: 13
D gene: .
V gene: TRBV7-3
CDR3 DNA: TGTGCCAGCAGCCCTGGGGCGACAGATACGCAGTATTTT
CDR3 protein: CASSPGATDTQYF

J gene: TRBJ2-5
CDR3 length: 13
D gene: TRBD1
V gene: TRBV30
CDR3 DNA: TGTGCCTGGAGTAGGACAGGGCGGGAGACCCAGTACTTC
CDR3 protein: CAWSRTGRETQYF

J gene: TRBJ2-7
CDR3 length: 13
D gene: .
V gene: TRBV9
CDR3 DNA: TGTGCCAGCAGCGTAGGGAGCGTTGGCGAGCAGTACTTC
CDR3 protein: CASSVGSVGEQYF

J gene: TRBJ1-2
CDR3 length: 16
D gene: .
V gene: TRBV28
CDR3 DNA: TGTGCCAGCAGTTCCCTAGACAGCGGGGTCGGGGGTGGCTACACCTTC
CDR3 protein: CASSSLDSGVGGGYTF